Listed below are T cell receptor beta chains from one sample, sequenced in a study of CD8+ T cells in alopecia areata. The assay was immunoSEQ multiplex PCR, and TCRdb's table has in-frame clones only and misses some. The sample carries some 120,000 clones, around 60% recorded once. This specimen consisted of CD4+ T cells sorted from blood, obtained at week 4, from a patient treated with tofacitinib. The receptors were sampled from a human donor with alopecia areata. Each CDR3 is given with its conserved first and last residue. Each record gives: clone size, D gene, J gene, V gene, CDR3 DNA, CDR3 protein. A D gene is named only where the DNA matches it firmly. Some rows mark clone size as missing; the rest say once, few, many or name a class of expanded clone.

NA NA TRBJ1-2 TRBV9 TGTGCCAGCAGCGTAGACGGAGAGCATGGCTACACCTTC CASSVDGEHGYTF
NA NA TRBJ1-5 TRBV30 TGTGCCTGGAGTGATGATAGCAATCAGCCCCAGCATTTT CAWSDDSNQPQHF
NA NA TRBJ2-5 TRBV29-1 TGCAGCGTGAGTGAAGAGACCCAGTACTTC CSVSEETQYF
NA TRBD1 TRBJ2-2 TRBV7-2 TGTGCCAGCAGGAAGGACAGGGACGACGGGGAGCTGTTTTTT CASRKDRDDGELFF
once NA TRBJ1-2 TRBV29-1 TGCAGCGCCGGAACAGAGGGCTATGGCTACACCTTC CSAGTEGYGYTF
NA NA TRBJ1-1 TRBV29-1 TGCAGTGTGACAGGAGTGAACACTGAAGCTTTCTTT CSVTGVNTEAFF
NA TRBD1 TRBJ1-2 TRBV11-2 TGTGCCAGCAGCCAGGGGACAGGCCGCTCCTATGGCTACACCTTC CASSQGTGRSYGYTF
few NA TRBJ2-3 TRBV7-2 TGTGCCAGCAGCCTTAAGTTCCGGCCCTATACGCAGTATTTT CASSLKFRPYTQYF
few NA TRBJ2-7 TRBV29-1 TGCAGCGTTGGGGGGAACCACGAGCAGTACTTC CSVGGNHEQYF
NA NA TRBJ1-3 TRBV5-1 TGCGCCAGCAGCTTGGTTTCGGGGTACGGAAACACCATATATTTT CASSLVSGYGNTIYF
NA TRBD2 TRBJ2-5 TRBV28 TGTGCCAGCAGTCCCTCCCAGGGACTAGGACAAGAGACCCAGTACTTC CASSPSQGLGQETQYF
NA TRBD2 TRBJ2-1 TRBV29-1 TGCAGCGTGGGGATGATCCCTAGCGGCTCCTACAATGAGCAGTTCTTC CSVGMIPSGSYNEQFF
NA NA TRBJ2-3 TRBV25-1 TGTGCCAGCAGAGCGATTTCCGAAGATACGCAGTATTTT CASRAISEDTQYF
NA TRBD1 TRBJ2-3 TRBV10-3 TGTGCCATCAGTGAGTCGGACAGGAAATACACAGATACGCAGTATTTT CAISESDRKYTDTQYF
NA NA TRBJ2-1 TRBV5-1 TGCGCCAGCAGCTTACTAGTCTACAATGAGCAGTTCTTC CASSLLVYNEQFF
few NA TRBJ2-3 TRBV29-1 TGCAGCGTTTTTGTCCTACTAGTAAACACAGATACGCAGTATTTT CSVFVLLVNTDTQYF
NA TRBD1 TRBJ1-6 TRBV9 TGTGCCAGCAGCGTAGGCCTGACAGGGAATTCACCCCTCCACTTT CASSVGLTGNSPLHF
NA NA TRBJ2-1 TRBV30 TGTGCCTGGAGCCTAGGACCGATGAATGAGCAGTTCTTC CAWSLGPMNEQFF
NA NA TRBJ2-3 TRBV2 TGTGCCAGCAAAATAAGTAGCACAGATACGCAGTATTTT CASKISSTDTQYF
NA TRBD1 TRBJ1-5 TRBV6-5 TGTGCCAGCAGTGCACAGGGGGCGAATCAGCCCCAGCATTTT CASSAQGANQPQHF
many TRBD2 TRBJ2-1 TRBV2 TGTGCCAGCGATTCTCCTAGCGGGAGTACCTACAATGAGCAGTTCTTC CASDSPSGSTYNEQFF
NA NA TRBJ2-4 TRBV25-1 TGTGCCAGCAGTATCTACTTGACAGGAGCCAAAAACATTCAGTACTTC CASSIYLTGAKNIQYF
few NA TRBJ1-3 TRBV29-1 TGCAGCGTTCCGGACCGAACGGCCTCTGGAAACACCATATATTTT CSVPDRTASGNTIYF
NA NA TRBJ2-3 TRBV7-8 TGTGCCAGCAGTTCGGGGACCAGGAATACGCAGTATTTT CASSSGTRNTQYF
NA NA TRBJ2-3 TRBV30 TGTGCCTCGTGGGACATTACGCAGTATTTT CASWDITQYF
once NA TRBJ2-5 TRBV7-2 TGTGCCAGCAGCCTTAGCAGGGAGACCCAGTACTTC CASSLSRETQYF
few TRBD2 TRBJ2-1 TRBV5-4 TGTGCCAGCAGCGCCCGCGGGAGCTCCTACAATGAGCAGTTCTTC CASSARGSSYNEQFF
few NA TRBJ2-2 TRBV6-1 TGTGCCAGCAGTGAACGTGGCGGCGCGAACACCGGGGAGCTGTTTTTT CASSERGGANTGELFF
once NA TRBJ1-1 TRBV23-1 TGCGCCAGCAGTGGGGAAGACGGTGAAGCTTTCTTT CASSGEDGEAFF
NA TRBD1 TRBJ1-5 TRBV27 TGTGCCACCCCGGGGAAGGGGGCGGGTCAGCCCCAGCATTTT CATPGKGAGQPQHF
NA TRBD1 TRBJ2-7 TRBV5-6 TGTGCCAGCAGCTTCGACAGGGATGAGCAGTACTTC CASSFDRDEQYF
NA NA TRBJ2-2 TRBV5-6 TGTGCCAGCAGCGGTAGCGCATCTACGAACACCGGGGAGCTGTTTTTT CASSGSASTNTGELFF
once TRBD1 TRBJ2-1 TRBV7-3 TGTGCCAGCAGCGCACCGGGACAGGGCTCTCGGGATGAGCAGTTCTTC CASSAPGQGSRDEQFF
NA NA TRBJ2-7 TRBV10-1 TGCGCCAGCAGTGAGGAAGGGACCGCCGAAAGCTCCTACGAGCAGTACTTC CASSEEGTAESSYEQYF
NA NA TRBJ2-1 TRBV9 TGTGCCAGCAGCGTTTTGGGGGCATGGAATGAGCAGTTCTTC CASSVLGAWNEQFF
NA NA TRBJ2-3 TRBV25-1 TGTGCCAGCAGTGAAGGTAGCTCAGATACGCAGTATTTT CASSEGSSDTQYF
NA TRBD1 TRBJ1-5 TRBV14 TGTGCCAGCAGCCTGGACAGGGAGAATCAGCCCCAGCATTTT CASSLDRENQPQHF
NA TRBD1 TRBJ2-5 TRBV5-1 TGCGCCAGCAGCTCGGGGACAGGGCACCAAGAGACCCAGTACTTC CASSSGTGHQETQYF
NA NA TRBJ1-3 TRBV5-4 TGTGCCAGCAGCTTGCTTCCAGTCTCTGGAAACACCATATATTTT CASSLLPVSGNTIYF
NA NA TRBJ2-3 TRBV2 TGTGCCAGCAGTGGTTCACGCGAAACGCAGTATTTT CASSGSRETQYF
few NA TRBJ2-1 TRBV4-3 TGCGCCAGCAGCCGAGAACCAAGCTGGGGTGAGCAGTTCTTC CASSREPSWGEQFF
NA NA TRBJ2-5 TRBV29-1 TGCAGCGCCCAGACGCAGCAAGAGACCCAGTACTTC CSAQTQQETQYF
few TRBD1 TRBJ2-6 TRBV7-8 TGTGCCAGCAGCTTTACCGGGACAGGGGGGGCCGGGGCCAACGTCCTGACTTTC CASSFTGTGGAGANVLTF
once NA TRBJ2-2 TRBV7-2 TGTGCCAGCAGCTTAGCAGGGACGGGGAACACCGGGGAGCTGTTTTTT CASSLAGTGNTGELFF
once TRBD2 TRBJ2-7 TRBV27 TGTGCCAGCAGCCTACTAGCGGGAGGGCCCTCCTACGAGCAGTACTTC CASSLLAGGPSYEQYF
NA TRBD1 TRBJ1-2 TRBV6-6 TGTGCCAGCAGCCCGGGACAGGTGTATGGCTACACCTTC CASSPGQVYGYTF
NA NA TRBJ2-5 TRBV14 TGTGCCAGCAGCCAAGATCTCGGAGAGACCCAGTACTTC CASSQDLGETQYF
NA NA TRBJ2-5 TRBV9 TGTGCCAGCAGCGTAGTTACGGAGACCCAGTACTTC CASSVVTETQYF